Following are 26 T cell receptor beta chains from one sample sequenced in a study of Graves' ophthalmopathy and Graves' hyperthyroidism. Amplification of the TCR beta CDR3 regions used RNA transcripts (as template). HTBI-primed first-round RT-PCR preceded second-round multiplex PCR. In TCRdb, the multiplex PCR reads were re-called with MiXCR into one record per CDR3 protein. The sample has 200,000 to 250,000 distinct CDR3 sequences, over 25% seen once; the top ten hold 8.5% to 9.5%. Material: peripheral blood. Receptors were obtained from a man between 50 and 59 years old with Graves' ophthalmopathy.

This clonotype has a single count. The chain combines TRBV12-3 or TRBV12-4 with TRBJ2-7; D is undetermined. Trimming left V 5 bases short and J 3 bases short, with 8 bases between. The CDR3 has 12 amino acids. The CDR3 protein is CASSPPLYEQYF. In DNA form, the CDR3 reads TGTGCCAGCAGTCCTCCACTCTACGAGCAGTACTTC.

This clonotype was recorded many times. The chain carries TRBV20-1 and TRBJ2-5, with 11 bases fitting TRBD2. Germline CDR1 reads DFQATT; CDR2 reads SNEGSKA (reference sequence). The CDR3 spans 14 residues. V trimming: 8 bases; J trimming: 8 bases; junction bases outside the gene matches: 13. DNA for the CDR3: TGCAGTACCGAGAGTAGCGGGAGGGCTGAAACCCAGTACTTC. It translates to CSTESSGRAETQYF.

This clonotype came up many times. The genes are TRBV11-2 and TRBJ2-5; D not resolved. V lost 1 base and J 4 bases, leaving 10 bases between the germline ends. The CDR3 is 14 amino acids. Germline V gene data show CDR1 as SGHAT and CDR2 as FQNNGV. The CDR3 region is CASSLGRFGETQYF. CDR3 nucleotide sequence: TGTGCCAGCAGCTTAGGCAGGTTTGGAGAGACCCAGTACTTC.

This clonotype has ten or more counts. The chain has TRBV6-1 and TRBJ1-2, with 9 bases lining up with TRBD1. Germline CDR1 reads MNHNS; CDR2 reads SASEGT. The CDR3 length is 16 residues. With V trimmed by 6 bases and J by 6 bases, 14 bases remained unmatched. The CDR3 nucleotides are TGTGCCAGCAGCAGGGACAGGGTTAGAAGGTCGGATGGCTACACCTTC. Its protein product is CASSRDRVRRSDGYTF.

Ten or more counts support this clonotype. J is TRBJ2-7 and V is TRBV11-2; D is possibly TRBD1 (6 bases). V lost 4 bases and J lost 3, with 13 bases in between. Germline CDR1 reads SGHAT; CDR2 reads FQNNGV. The CDR3 loop spans 14 amino acids. CDR3 coding DNA: TGTGCCAGCAGCTCTGTGACAGGCAACTACGAGCAGTACTTC. It codes for CASSSVTGNYEQYF.

The table lists this clonotype with many counts. The V gene is TRBV13, the J gene TRBJ1-6; no clear D. Deletions cut 2 bases from V and 0 bases from J, with 11 bases between. The germline gives CDR1 PRHDT, CDR2 FYEKMQ (reference sequence). The CDR3 length is 17 residues. The CDR3 nucleotides read TGTGCCAGCAGCTTACACGGCCCAAGCTCCTATAATTCACCCCTCCACTTT. Protein product: CASSLHGPSSYNSPLHF. The variable domain in full, completed from reference TRBV13 and TRBJ1-6, reads AAGVIQSPRHLIKEKRETATLKCYPIPRHDTVYWYQQGPGQDPQFLISFYEKMQSDKGSIPDRFSAQQFSDYHSELNMSSLELGDSALYFCASSLHGPSSYNSPLHFGNGTRLTVT.

In its sample, this clonotype was seen many times. One end of the junction varies from germline; a read error may be responsible. This chain uses TRBV28 with TRBJ2-2; D unclear. Per the germline V gene, CDR1 is MDHEN and CDR2 is SYDVKM. The CDR3 sequence is 15 residues long. CDR3 sequence: CASSLLQPNTGELFF. The DNA of the CDR3 is TGTGCCAGCAGCTTATTACAGCCCAACACCGGGGAGCTGTTTTTT.

The chain couples TRBV9 to TRBJ1-2; D possibly corresponds to TRBD1 (6 bases). This CDR3 contains 13 residues. Trimming took 3 bases from V and 4 from J, leaving 10 bases between them. Germline V CDR1 and CDR2: SGDLS, YYNGEE. CDR3 protein: CASSAEDSYGYTF. The CDR3 DNA is TGTGCCAGCAGCGCAGAGGACAGCTATGGCTACACCTTC.

This clonotype was detected many times. The rearrangement links TRBV5-1 to TRBJ1-2, with D maybe TRBD1 (6 bases). CDR3 length: 14 amino acids. Trimming shortened V by 0 bases and J by 6 bases, and 12 bases separated the two germline ends. Per the germline V gene, CDR1 is SGHRS and CDR2 is YFSETQ. DNA of the CDR3: TGCGCCAGCAGCTTGGAGGGGACACAGAATGGCTACACCTTC. It codes for CASSLEGTQNGYTF.

This sequence joins TRBV27 and TRBJ2-5; 11 bases map to TRBD2. This CDR3 has 16 residues. V shed 0 bases and J 9 bases; nucleotides not matched to a gene: 9. The germline V gene encodes CDR1 MNHEY and CDR2 SMNVEV (reference sequence). CDR3 DNA: TGTGCCAGCAGTTTATCTCCCGGGACTAGCGGAGGGGCCCAGTACTTC. The encoded protein is CASSLSPGTSGGAQYF.

This clonotype was detected many times. The genes are TRBV29-1 and TRBJ1-2, with 10 bases that match TRBD1. CDR1 SQVTM and CDR2 ANQGSEA come from the germline V gene. J lost 0 bases, V lost 0 bases, and 7 bases had no gene match. This CDR3 is built from 17 residues. The CDR3 nucleotides are TGCAGCGTTGAAGAAACCGCCGGACAGGGGGCTAACTATGGCTACACCTTC. Its translation: CSVEETAGQGANYGYTF.

At least ten counts were recorded for this clonotype. The chain combines TRBV24-1 with TRBJ2-2; D remains unclear. The CDR3 is 16 amino acids. In germline, CDR1 is KGHDR, CDR2 SFDVKD. V was cut by 0 bases and J by 0 bases, with 7 bases left in between. Here the CDR3 reads CATSDLADTNTGELFF. CDR3 bases: TGTGCCACCAGTGATTTGGCCGACACGAACACCGGGGAGCTGTTTTTT.

This chain joins TRBV7-9 and TRBJ1-1, with D maybe TRBD1 (5 bases). V was cut by 3 bases and J by 10 bases, with 12 bases left in between. Germline CDR1 SEHNR, CDR2 FQNEAQ (reference sequence). This CDR3 is 12 amino acids long. The CDR3 DNA reads as TGTGCCAGCAGCTTGGGGGACGGCCGAGCTTTCTTT. Protein sequence: CASSLGDGRAFF.

This clonotype was found a few times. The chain couples TRBV4-3 to TRBJ1-5, with D hard to call. V lost 0 bases, J lost 6 bases, and 12 bases lay in between. The CDR3 contains 15 residues. Germline CDR1 reads LGHNA; CDR2 reads YSLEER. The CDR3 loop is CASSQESKNGQPQHF. The CDR3 bases are TGCGCCAGCAGCCAAGAGTCAAAGAACGGTCAGCCCCAGCATTTT.

The rearrangement uses TRBV11-2 and TRBJ2-7; D possibly uses TRBD1 or TRBD2 (5 bases each). Germline values: CDR1 SGHAT, CDR2 FQNNGV. This CDR3 is built from 16 residues. Trimming pared 6 bases from V and 2 bases from J, leaving 20 bases between. The CDR3 protein is CASRSGPGRQTYEQYF. DNA for the CDR3: TGTGCCAGCAGGAGCGGACCGGGACGCCAAACCTACGAGCAGTACTTC.

This sequence joins TRBV19 and TRBJ1-1; D might be TRBD1 (6 bases). The CDR3 runs to 14 residues. The V gene lost 5 bases and the J gene lost 3 bases, with 13 bases spanning the gap. CDR1 is LNHDA and CDR2 is SQIVND in the germline V gene (reference sequence). The CDR3 region has the DNA TGTGCCAGTAGTCCTTGGGGGCAGGACACTGAAGCTTTCTTT. This gives the protein CASSPWGQDTEAFF. Looking up the rest from reference TRBV19 and TRBJ1-1 gives the full variable domain: DGGITQSPKYLFRKEGQNVTLSCEQNLNHDAMYWYRQDPGQGLRLIYYSQIVNDFQKGDIAEGYSVSREKKESFPLTVTSAQKNPTAFYLCASSPWGQDTEAFFGQGTRLTVV.

This clonotype was seen ten or more times. This chain joins TRBV3-1 and TRBJ2-5, with 8 positions matching TRBD2. The trim removed 4 bases at V and 4 bases at J, leaving 8 bases unmatched. CDR3 length equals 15 residues. Germline V gene sequence: CDR1 LGHDT, CDR2 YNNKEL (reference sequence). The chain's CDR3 is CASSPLSGSRETQYF. The CDR3 bases are TGTGCCAGCAGCCCTTTAAGCGGGAGCAGAGAGACCCAGTACTTC.

This clonotype has ten or more counts. V is TRBV3-1 and J is TRBJ2-5, with 7 positions matching TRBD1. V lost 3 bases to trimming and J lost 5 bases; unmatched junction nucleotides: 12. The CDR3 is 16 amino acids. CDR1 is LGHDT, CDR2 YNNKEL, per germline (reference sequence). The chain's CDR3 is CASSQRRQGGMETQYF. The CDR3 coding sequence is TGTGCCAGCAGCCAGAGAAGACAGGGTGGTATGGAGACCCAGTACTTC.

V usage is TRBV10-3 and J usage is TRBJ2-7; D tentatively fits TRBD1 or TRBD2 (5 bases each). The CDR3 is made up of 14 amino acids. Germline CDR1 reads ENHRY; CDR2 reads SYGVKD. The DNA of the CDR3 is TGTGCTGCTAGCCCCGGGGACCTCTCCTACGAGCAGTACTTC. It codes for CAASPGDLSYEQYF.

In its sample, this clonotype was seen many times. The J gene is TRBJ1-2, the V gene TRBV28; 7 bases line up with TRBD1. Germline CDR1 is MDHEN and CDR2 is SYDVKM. CDR3 length equals 15 residues. V shed 2 bases and J 8 bases; nucleotides not matched to a gene: 11. The CDR3 reads CASSLSGRQGGGYTF. In DNA, the CDR3 is TGTGCCAGCAGTTTAAGCGGTAGACAGGGAGGCGGCTACACCTTC.

The chain combines TRBV6-2 or TRBV6-3 with TRBJ1-1; D gene unclear. V lost 1 base and J 1 base, leaving 7 bases between the germline ends. The germline V gene encodes CDR1 MNHEY and CDR2 SVGEGT. The CDR3 extends over 14 amino acids. In DNA, the CDR3 is TGTGCCAGCAGTTACTTCGGTTCGAACACTGAAGCTTTCTTT. It encodes CASSYFGSNTEAFF.

This clonotype was detected many times. V gene TRBV6-1 combines with J gene TRBJ1-6; a possible D gene is TRBD1 (5 bases). The length of the CDR3 is 11 residues. The germline CDR1 and CDR2 sequences are MNHNS and SASEGT. With 5 bases removed from V and 14 bases from J, the gap between germline ends came to 10 bases. The CDR3 loop reads CASSKRGSLHF. DNA of the CDR3: TGTGCCAGCAGTAAGAGGGGTTCCCTCCACTTT.

The table lists this clonotype with many counts. The chain employs TRBV29-1 and TRBJ2-5; D remains unclear. In germline, CDR1 is SQVTM, CDR2 ANQGSEA. The CDR3 spans 15 residues. The V and J ends lost 7 bases and 5 bases respectively, with 23 bases between them. CDR3 nucleotides: TGCAGCGCCACGATCTACGCCAATGATCGGGAGACCCAGTACTTC. Its protein product is CSATIYANDRETQYF.

This clonotype was recorded many times. The chain couples TRBV28 to TRBJ2-7, with TRBD2 matching over 10 bases. With 5 bases clipped from V and 6 bases from J, the junction kept 7 bases outside the gene matches. Germline V gives CDR1 MDHEN, CDR2 SYDVKM. This CDR3 has 14 amino acids. This CDR3 is CASSGLEREGEQYF. The CDR3 DNA reads as TGTGCCAGCAGTGGTCTGGAGCGGGAGGGCGAGCAGTACTTC. The full variable domain, with the rest looked up from reference TRBV28 and TRBJ2-7, is DVKVTQSSRYLVKRTGEKVFLECVQDMDHENMFWYRQDPGLGLRLIYFSYDVKMKEKGDIPEGYSVSREKKERFSLILESASTNQTSMYLCASSGLEREGEQYFGPGTRLTVT.

The gene calls are TRBV25-1 and TRBJ2-7; D call uncertain. Germline values: CDR1 MGHDK, CDR2 SYGVNS. The V end lost 1 base, the J end lost 6 bases, and 7 bases lay between the germline ends. The CDR3 runs to 12 residues. In DNA, the CDR3 is TGTGCCAGCAGTGAATTAGTCGGCGAGCAGTACTTC. The encoded protein is CASSELVGEQYF.

This clonotype was seen a handful of times. This CDR3 reads CAWNRQGAEAFF. CDR3 nucleotides: TGTGCCTGGAACCGACAGGGGGCTGAAGCTTTCTTT. V is TRBV30 and J is TRBJ1-1, with 9 bases that match TRBD1. The V gene end was trimmed by 4 bases and the J gene end by 6 bases; junction bases not matched to a gene: 3. The CDR3 covers 12 residues. Germline CDR1 and CDR2: GTSNPN and SVGIG (reference sequence).